The rows below give T cell receptor beta chains drawn from one sample of a study of beta chain features in type 1 diabetes. Generated by immunoSEQ multiplex PCR, the TCRdb table keeps only in-frame clones and is missing some. The data hold 140,000 to 150,000 clones, with 40% to 55% observed a single time. The sequenced material came from Tregs from blood. All receptors derive from a man aged 18 to 30 in good health. Both conserved end residues are trimmed from each CDR3.

TRBJ2-1 | TRBV27 | ASKFDRAPYNEQF
TRBJ2-7 | TRBV4-3 | ASSQSPGRSYEQY
TRBJ1-6 | TRBV5-4 | ASSYRDRGIPLH
TRBJ1-3 | TRBV9 | ASSVDLRGGSGNTIY
TRBJ2-5 | TRBV5-6 | ASGVSGGPWAQY
TRBJ2-3 | TRBV9 | ASSVAEKVEWTRGRGTDTQY
TRBJ2-2 | TRBV5-1 | ASSGQTNTGELF
TRBJ2-3 | TRBV18 | ASSPTGPTDTQY
TRBJ2-7 | TRBV19 | ASSMNRGTSYEQY
TRBJ2-1 | TRBV29-1 | SVEDLKGHYNEQF
TRBJ2-7 | TRBV7-2 | ASSLAGMRWDEQY
TRBJ2-7 | TRBV4-3 | ASSQGAGGGYEQY
TRBJ2-1 | TRBV25-1 | ASSDPGLAGGEQF
TRBJ2-7 | TRBV7-2 | ASSLAKWTGDAYEQY
TRBJ1-1 | TRBV30 | AWSRGNRGLRAEAF
TRBJ1-4 | TRBV4-1 | ASSQGNHRVNEKLF
TRBJ1-4 | TRBV14 | ASSQELGEKLF
TRBJ1-2 | TRBV18 | ASSPPMVLPYGYT
TRBJ2-5 | TRBV27 | ASNQAGAKTQY
TRBJ2-1 | TRBV4-3 | ASSQDLAGELTYNEQF
TRBJ2-5 | TRBV15 | ATSRDLSGKETQY
TRBJ2-1 | TRBV7-8 | ASSSLRTRDRYNEQF
TRBJ2-5 | TRBV5-1 | ASSLSGRGSGETQY
TRBJ2-2 | TRBV14 | ASSQLARDILATGELF
TRBJ2-6 | TRBV4-3 | ASSQGTGFGANVLT
TRBJ1-1 | TRBV6-5 | ASSYSTTGNTEAF
TRBJ2-7 | TRBV2 | ASSPDGWTYEQY
TRBJ2-5 | TRBV6-1 | ASSEAGTDQETQY
TRBJ2-5 | TRBV28 | ASRNFDGGKETQY
TRBJ2-3 | TRBV4-2 | ASSREQGLGDTQY
TRBJ2-3 | TRBV9 | ASSFGDTQY
TRBJ2-7 | TRBV5-6 | ASSLAGGSSYEQY
TRBJ2-1 | TRBV10-2 | ASRSSGRHNEQF
TRBJ2-7 | TRBV11-2 | ASLWLGGAREQY
TRBJ2-1 | TRBV7-3 | ASSPRVRSYNEQF
TRBJ2-7 | TRBV28 | ASSFGSGSEQY
TRBJ2-3 | TRBV7-9 | ASSLDGYTQY
TRBJ2-7 | TRBV5-1 | ASSLGQGGEQY
TRBJ2-7 | TRBV11-1 | ASSLGRGVYEQY
TRBJ1-6 | TRBV27 | ASSLRSWTDRPRGSPLH